Following are 14 T cell receptor beta chains from one sample sequenced in a study of blood T cell repertoires in COVID-19. Assay used: immunoSEQ multiplex PCR; TCRdb lists only in-frame clones, some missing. This table holds 200,000 to 250,000 clones, 84% found once. The sample comprised peripheral blood. The source of these receptors is a woman aged 55 to 70 who had recovered from COVID-19.

The chain combines TRBV2 with TRBJ2-5; D possibly corresponds to TRBD2 (6 bases). In germline, CDR1 is SNHLY, CDR2 FYNNEI. V dropped 6 bases and J dropped 5 bases, with 16 bases sitting between them. This CDR3 has 14 residues. The CDR3 region is CASSSLTSQETQYF. The CDR3, as DNA: TGTGCCAGCAGCTCACTTACTAGCCAGGAGACCCAGTACTTC.

The gene calls are TRBV2 and TRBJ2-2, with 8 bases that match TRBD2. The CDR3 length is 14 residues. J lost 1 base, V lost 7 bases, and 2 bases had no gene match. Germline lookup yields CDR1 SNHLY and CDR2 FYNNEI. The CDR3 reads CASTTSGNTGELFF. As DNA, the CDR3 is TGTGCCAGCACTACTAGCGGGAACACCGGGGAGCTGTTTTTT.

This sequence joins TRBV11-2 and TRBJ1-3; 7 bases are a match to TRBD1. Germline V gene data show CDR1 as SGHAT and CDR2 as FQNNGV. V was clipped by 0 bases and J by 7 bases; unmatched bases: 6. This CDR3 is 15 amino acids long. The CDR3 loop is CASSLEGGNANTIYF. CDR3 nucleotide sequence: TGTGCCAGCAGCTTAGAAGGGGGCAATGCGAACACCATATATTTT.

The CDR3 protein is CASSFSWGELFF. The CDR3 region has the DNA TGTGCCAGCAGTTTTAGTTGGGGGGAGCTGTTTTTT. This rearrangement joins TRBV12-3 or TRBV12-4 to TRBJ2-2, with D uncertain. The CDR3 consists of 12 residues. V gave up 3 bases and J gave up 8 bases, with 7 bases separating them.

The chain employs TRBV7-9 and TRBJ1-1, with 8 bases aligning to TRBD1. The length of the CDR3 is 15 residues. Losses at the gene ends were 5 bases for V and 3 bases for J; bases not matched to a gene: 8. Germline loops: CDR1 SEHNR, CDR2 FQNEAQ (reference sequence). The CDR3 here is CASSGTGRRDTEAFF. The CDR3 DNA sequence: TGTGCCAGCAGCGGGACAGGTCGCAGGGACACTGAAGCTTTCTTT.

The chain employs TRBV18 and TRBJ1-2, with D possibly being TRBD1 (5 bases). Trimming took 4 bases from V and 3 from J, leaving 12 bases between them. Germline V gene lookup returns CDR1 KGHSH and CDR2 LQKENI. This CDR3 has 14 residues. CDR3 nucleotides: TGTGCCAGCTCACTTTCAGGGAAGGACTATGGCTACACCTTC. Translation gives CASSLSGKDYGYTF.

This chain uses TRBV7-9 with TRBJ1-2, with 7 nucleotides matching TRBD1. This CDR3 has 16 amino acids. V was clipped by 7 bases and J by 0 bases; unmatched bases: 11. The germline V gene has CDR1 SEHNR and CDR2 FQNEAQ (reference sequence). The chain's CDR3 is CASTFEGARTNYGYTF. The CDR3 nucleotides are TGTGCCAGCACCTTTGAGGGGGCCAGAACTAACTATGGCTACACCTTC.

This clone was observed a handful of times. The chain employs TRBV21-1 and TRBJ2-4; the table's TRBD2 call for D was not verified on the DNA. TRBV21-1 constitutes a pseudogene. This CDR3 region has 15 residues. CDR3 protein: CASSKSSGGVNIQYF. The CDR3 DNA is TGTGCCAGCAGCAAAAGTAGCGGGGGGGTAAACATTCAGTACTTC.

This clone came up once. The genes are TRBV9 and TRBJ1-2, with D possibly matching TRBD1 (6 bases). CDR1 is SGDLS and CDR2 is YYNGEE in the germline V gene. The ends were cut back, 6 bases at V and 5 bases at J, with 20 bases in the middle. The CDR3 consists of 15 residues. This CDR3 is CASTLLGAGDYGYTF. For the CDR3, the DNA is TGTGCCAGCACCCTCCTGGGGGCAGGTGATTATGGCTACACCTTC.

The V and J genes are TRBV11-2 and TRBJ2-3, with TRBD2 identical over 7 bases. There are 14 residues in the CDR3. Germline V lookup: CDR1 SGHAT, CDR2 FQNNGV. J was trimmed by 1 base and V by 3 bases; bases with no gene match: 1. CDR3 nucleotides: TGTGCCAGCAGCTTGAGCGGGGGCACAGATACGCAGTATTTT. It is translated as CASSLSGGTDTQYF.

The V call is TRBV11-2, the J call TRBJ2-5; 12 nucleotides align to TRBD2. The CDR3 extends over 15 amino acids. Germline V gene sequence: CDR1 SGHAT, CDR2 FQNNGV. The V and J ends lost 5 bases and 2 bases, in that order; junction bases with no gene match: 3. CDR3 nucleotide sequence: TGTGCCAGCAGCCTAGCGGGGGGGCATCAAGAGACCCAGTACTTC. As protein: CASSLAGGHQETQYF.

This clone was recorded only once. The V gene is TRBV6-5, the J gene TRBJ2-3; TRBD2 aligns across 7 bases. CDR1 MNHEY and CDR2 SVGAGI come from the germline V gene. The CDR3 is 15 amino acids. J lost 1 base, V lost 0 bases, and 1 base had no gene match. This CDR3 reads CASSYSSGGTDTQYF. CDR3 DNA sequence: TGTGCCAGCAGTTACTCGAGCGGGGGCACAGATACGCAGTATTTT.

This clone came up a few times. The chain uses TRBV6-5 and TRBJ1-2, with a tentative D call TRBD1 (6 bases). The CDR3 totals 15 residues. Germline CDR1 is MNHEY and CDR2 is SVGAGI. The V gene lost 7 bases and the J gene lost 1 base, with 16 bases spanning the gap. CDR3 DNA sequence: TGTGCCAGCACCCTAGGGGGACCGAATAACTATGGCTACACCTTC. Translation gives CASTLGGPNNYGYTF.

V and J are TRBV9 and TRBJ2-5; 8 nucleotides align to TRBD2. The germline gives CDR1 SGDLS, CDR2 YYNGEE. The CDR3 runs to 14 residues. Trimming cost V 4 bases and J 7 bases; bases outside gene matches: 9. The chain's CDR3 is CASSPRTSLGTQYF. In nucleotides, the CDR3 is TGTGCCAGCAGCCCACGGACTAGCTTGGGGACCCAGTACTTC.